This TCR beta chain emerged from a study of CD8 T cells in ankylosing spondylitis (dated by TCRdb to 2017 to 2019). Concerning the study at large: The study set out to find disease-linked TCR variants by profiling T cell receptor beta repertoires in ankylosing spondylitis patients and healthy donors. The full study cohort comprised around 23 ankylosing spondylitis patients and approximately 100 healthy donors. Peripheral blood samples were taken, and synovial fluid was additionally collected from ankylosing spondylitis patients.

Inclusive of the bounding cysteine and phenylalanine, the CDR3 is 12 residues long. Only CDR3 DNA remains: 36 bases, in frame from the first base. From a lookup of the germline V gene (reference sequence), CDR1 and CDR2 are LNHNV and YYDKDF. V drops 5 bases and J drops 7 bases, leaving 12 bases in between. The study at large found these results: Some motif variants had previously been reported in the synovial fluid and blood of reactive arthritis patients, which suggests shared mechanisms of disease initiation. A TCR beta motif made up of several highly homologous amino acid variants appeared to be characteristic of blood from ankylosing spondylitis patients. The disease-linked clones were reported to be significantly enriched in matched synovial fluid samples from ankylosing spondylitis patients. The disease-linked clones showed a CD8+ phenotype and occurred at relatively low frequencies in peripheral blood.

This clonotype was observed many times. Its antigen is still unknown. No base-level quality is on record; no much larger clone is a single base apart. Sequencing was performed on an Illumina HiSeq 2500. TCR beta libraries were prepared by quantitative 5'-RACE with molecular barcodes. As for the authors' bioinformatics: A new computational method based on a probabilistic model of VDJ rearrangement was used to identify disease-linked TCR variants. TCRdb reprocessed the public reads (quality trimming at Q25 with fastp, clone calling with MiXCR) and kept in-frame beta chains. Every CDR3 protein is listed once, alongside the most common genes and DNA of its rows. The authors' filters were not applied to this entry. Counted in this sample were 150,000 to 200,000 distinct CDR3 sequences; about 20% of them appeared once. Roughly 4% of the sample belongs to the ten largest clones.

What was sequenced was blood, either unsorted or a sorted T cell fraction (not recorded which). This TCR derives from a male donor under 30 with ankylosing spondylitis or in good health (not recorded which). Donor details come from another sample of the same person, matched by shared clones. The chain is made from TRBV15 and TRBJ2-7, with the D gene not confidently named. The CDR3 has the sequence CATSSRGGEQYF. In nucleotide form, the sequence is TGTGCCACCAGCTCGCGCGGCGGTGAGCAGTACTTC. The variable domain in full, with residues beyond the CDR3 obtained from the reference TRBV15 and TRBJ2-7 genes, is DAMVIQNPRYQVTQFGKPVTLSCSQTLNHNVMYWYQQKSSQAPKLLFHYYDKDFNNEADTPDNFQSRRPNTSFCFLDIRSPGLGDTAMYLCATSSRGGEQYFGPGTRLTVT.